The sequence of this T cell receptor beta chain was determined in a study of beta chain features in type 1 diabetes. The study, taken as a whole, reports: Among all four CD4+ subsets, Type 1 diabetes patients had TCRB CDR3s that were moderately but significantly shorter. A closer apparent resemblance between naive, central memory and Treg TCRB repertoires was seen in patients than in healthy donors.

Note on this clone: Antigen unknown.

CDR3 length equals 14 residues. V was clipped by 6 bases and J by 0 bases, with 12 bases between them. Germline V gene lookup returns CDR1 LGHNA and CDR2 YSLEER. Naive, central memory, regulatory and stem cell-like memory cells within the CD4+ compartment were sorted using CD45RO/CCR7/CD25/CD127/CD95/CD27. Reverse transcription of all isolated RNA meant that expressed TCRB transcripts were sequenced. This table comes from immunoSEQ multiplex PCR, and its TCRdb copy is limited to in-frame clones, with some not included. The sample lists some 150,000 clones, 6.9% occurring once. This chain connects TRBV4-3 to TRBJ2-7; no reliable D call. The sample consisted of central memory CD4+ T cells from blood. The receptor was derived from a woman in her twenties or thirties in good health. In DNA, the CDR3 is TGCGCCAGCAGTCAAACGGGTCCCTCCTACGAGCAGTACTTC. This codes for CASSQTGPSYEQYF.